Listed here is a single TCR beta chain. In its sample, this clonotype was seen many times. The antigen this receptor binds is unknown. Within one base of it there is no much larger clone, and no base qualities were kept. This sample was included in a study of tumor-infiltrating lymphocytes in primary liver carcinoma (dated by TCRdb to 2017 to 2019). In terms of the full investigation: Of the five patients (three men and two women, aged 30 to 69 years), four had hepatocellular carcinoma and one had combined HCC and intrahepatic cholangiocarcinoma. The five patients had tumors staged T1-T3 N0M0, with maximum diameters ranging from about 4.2 to 11 cm. Each sample produced about 3.65 to 7.13 million productive TCRbeta reads, and read depth showed no significant difference between tissue types. The study combined TCRbeta repertoire sequencing, expression microarrays and whole-exome sequencing across five regions of each liver tumor, with adjacent normal tissue and blood. A total of about 35 specimens from 5 patients, comprising around 25 tumor regions, 5 adjacent noncancerous liver tissues and 5 peripheral blood samples, were covered by TCRbeta repertoire sequencing. To link TCRbeta repertoire diversity with the local molecular phenotype, the roughly 26 tumor region samples were profiled using Agilent mRNA microarrays. High reproducibility was observed for the technical replicate repertoires, with mean shared-clone rates roughly 0.92 and correlation coefficients above 0.95. General findings and caveats noted by the study authors: Only about 7-24% of top clones were present in all five regions of a tumor, suggesting spatial heterogeneity of tumor-infiltrating T cells. The top 250 clones accounted for a significantly greater share of the repertoire in tumors than in blood (p = 0.039). The study included only a few patients, and the authors note findings should be validated in a larger study. Since the samples were bulk and unsorted, there was no way to compare CD4+ and CD8+ T cell repertoires. Only the TCR beta chain was sequenced, so true repertoire diversity is likely underestimated because unpaired alpha chains were not captured. Repertoire overlap was higher between tumor regions (mean around 36%) than tumor-adjacent (around 17%) or tumor-blood (about 14%) pairs, consistent with antigen-driven expansion.

Total RNA and DNA were co-extracted without cell sorting from around 20-30 mg of bulk tissue using the AllPrep DNA/RNA mini kit. Between late 2015 and March 2016, five patients in China with histopathologically diagnosed primary liver carcinoma had surgical resection. Patients had chronic HBV infection and were treatment-naive at sampling. Each tumor was sampled at five spatially separated regions: the tumor centre plus the superior, inferior, left-lateral and right-lateral poles. More than 80% viable tumor cells were found by histology in every tumor sample. Each fresh piece of tumor and adjacent tissue was cut in two, with one half stored in RNAlater at -80 degrees C and the other half sent for histology. The CDR3 covers 16 residues, taking in both the cysteine and the phenylalanine. Of the read, only the CDR3 DNA is kept; its 48 bases are in frame from base 1. Sequences MNHNS (CDR1) and SASEGT (CDR2) are obtained from the germline V gene. The junction carries 16 bases between V and J, which are trimmed by 5 bases and 3 bases respectively.

TCRbeta-specific cDNA was reverse-transcribed from roughly 500 ng total RNA using a constant-region primer and ProtoScript II reverse transcriptase. The TCRbeta libraries were prepared through three rounds of nested multiplex PCR following a slightly modified ARM-PCR procedure. Multiplex TRBV1-TRBV30 forward primers and a Cbeta reverse primer were used in the first two PCR rounds, each of which was run for 9 to 11 cycles. Sample barcodes and Illumina adapters were added in a final 25-cycle PCR with Deep VentR polymerase. Before sequencing, amplicons between 200 and 500 bp were purified from gel using a QIAquick gel extraction kit. An Illumina HiSeq 2500 was used to sequence the TCRbeta amplicons, generating 250-bp paired-end reads. Per the authors' processing: Trimmomatic v0.33 was used to quality-trim the reads, and FLASH v1.2.11 was used to merge paired reads so that full CDR3 sequences could be recovered. V, D and J germline segments were assigned to the rearranged TCRbeta sequences by MiGEC v1.2.1b. VDJtools v1.0.0 computed clonotype statistics and Shannon-Wiener diversity indices. To cut down on sampling bias, every analysis after diversity analysis relied on just the 250 most abundant clonotypes from each sample. In TCRdb, the public reads were trimmed at Q25 with fastp and aligned with MiXCR, with productive beta chains retained. Every entry covers one CDR3 protein and lists the most common genes and DNA from its rows. The authors' filters were not applied to this entry. This sample has about 130,000 distinct CDR3 sequences in its table, and 64% of those were observed once. More than 7% of the sample is taken by the ten largest.

The sequenced sample consisted of liver tumor tissue from sampling region 3. The cell subset or site label corresponds to: tumor region T3, left-lateral pole. The TCR comes from an older woman with primary liver carcinoma and hepatitis B virus infection. The chain joins TRBV6-1 to TRBJ2-2, with TRBD2 perhaps the D gene, on 6 matching bases. The bases are TGTGCCAGCAGTCGATCGCGGGGTGTGGACACCGGGGAGCTGTTTTTT. Its coded protein is CASSRSRGVDTGELFF.